The 28 T cell receptor beta chains given below trace back to one sample, sequenced in a study of graft-versus-host responses after intestinal transplantation. Sequencing was performed with immunoSEQ multiplex PCR; in TCRdb, only in-frame clones are kept and a portion is missing. The sample contains approximately 92,000 clones, about 89% of which appear only once. Their cognate antigens are unknown. The starting material was unstimulated CD8+ T cells sorted from spleen or lymph node cells, obtained before intestinal transplant. The receptors shown here come from a human donor who received an intestinal transplant.

The rearrangement links TRBV7-6 to TRBJ2-1, with 10 bases identical to TRBD2. J lost 8 bases, V lost 1 base, and 14 bases had no gene match. CDR1 is SGHVS and CDR2 is FNYEAQ in the germline V gene. CDR3 length equals 18 residues. CDR3 loop: CASSLDPTSGARGDEQFF. DNA of the CDR3: TGTGCCAGCAGCTTAGACCCAACTAGCGGGGCGCGGGGTGATGAGCAGTTCTTC.

This clone was observed once. The same CDR3 is also encoded by other DNA sequences in this sample. The rearrangement joins TRBV27 to TRBJ1-1; D perhaps matches TRBD1 (6 bases). Germline V gene sequence: CDR1 MNHEY, CDR2 SMNVEV (reference sequence). CDR3 length: 15 residues. V shed 7 bases and J shed 3 bases, with 18 bases lying between them. The CDR3 is CASITFGGSYTEAFF. The CDR3 bases are TGTGCCAGCATCACCTTTGGGGGCAGTTACACTGAAGCTTTCTTT.

This sequence joins TRBV27 and TRBJ2-3, with 13 bases lining up with TRBD2. Germline CDR1 and CDR2: MNHEY and SMNVEV (reference sequence). J was trimmed by 2 bases and V by 0 bases; bases with no gene match: 17. The CDR3 spans 22 residues. CDR3: CASSLSGQPRTSGGPVTDTQYF. The CDR3 nucleotides read TGTGCCAGCAGTTTATCCGGACAGCCCAGGACTAGCGGGGGCCCCGTCACAGATACGCAGTATTTT.

This clone occurred a few times. The CDR3 DNA follows: TGTGCCAGCCTAGGACAGGAGGCTTTCTTT. Protein product: CASLGQEAFF. The chain is built from TRBV5-6 and TRBJ1-1; 7 bases are a match to TRBD1. This CDR3 has 10 residues. CDR1 and CDR2 (germline): SGHDT, YYEEEE. Trimming cost V 7 bases and J 11 bases; bases outside gene matches: 5.

This chain joins TRBV7-2 and TRBJ2-7; D is undetermined. This CDR3 region has 16 residues. CDR1 SGHTA and CDR2 FQGNSA come from the germline V gene. Trimming pared 5 bases from V and 2 bases from J, leaving 19 bases between. This CDR3 reads CASSPLKALGTYEQYF. The CDR3 DNA follows: TGTGCCAGCAGCCCCCTTAAGGCCTTAGGGACCTACGAGCAGTACTTC.

The V gene is TRBV28, the J gene TRBJ2-1; D remains unclear. CDR3 length: 14 residues. V was cut by 6 bases and J by 0 bases, with 9 bases left in between. Germline V CDR1 and CDR2: MDHEN, SYDVKM. The CDR3 DNA reads TGTGCCAGCAGACCCTCGAGCTCCTACAATGAGCAGTTCTTC. The encoded protein is CASRPSSSYNEQFF.

The gene calls are TRBV4-1 and TRBJ2-7; possibly TRBD1 for D (6 bases). There are 15 residues in the CDR3. Trimming pared 5 bases from V and 2 bases from J, leaving 16 bases between. Germline assignment: CDR1 MGHRA and CDR2 YSYEKL. CDR3 amino acids: CASSYRDTKTYEQYF. The CDR3 region has the DNA TGCGCCAGCAGCTATCGGGACACCAAAACCTACGAGCAGTACTTC.

This rearrangement joins TRBV28 to TRBJ2-7, with 10 bases that match TRBD1. Trimming cost V 4 bases and J 2 bases; bases outside gene matches: 2. The germline CDR1 and CDR2 sequences are MDHEN and SYDVKM. This CDR3 spans 14 amino acids. This CDR3 reads CASSYGTGAYEQYF. In DNA form, the CDR3 reads TGTGCCAGCAGTTATGGGACAGGGGCCTACGAGCAGTACTTC.

This sequence joins TRBV27 and TRBJ2-3, with D hard to call. CDR3 size: 13 residues. Germline V lookup: CDR1 MNHEY, CDR2 SMNVEV (reference sequence). V was pared by 2 bases and J by 6 bases, with 9 bases between. The CDR3 loop is CASSLIQSDTQYF. In DNA form, the CDR3 reads TGTGCCAGCAGTTTAATTCAGTCGGATACGCAGTATTTT.

The rearrangement uses TRBV19 and TRBJ1-2, with unresolved D. This CDR3 is 14 amino acids long. Germline V gene data show CDR1 as LNHDA and CDR2 as SQIVND (reference sequence). The V end lost 6 bases, the J end lost 4 bases, and 15 bases lay between the germline ends. As DNA, the CDR3 is TGTGCCAGTAGCTTCATGGCACCTGGCTATGGCTACACCTTC. This gives the protein CASSFMAPGYGYTF.

This clone has only one observation. This CDR3 is missing its conserved last phenylalanine or tryptophan, likely due to a read error. The V gene is TRBV7-9, the J gene TRBJ1-1; D remains ambiguous. Germline assignment: CDR1 SEHNR and CDR2 FQNEAQ (reference sequence). The CDR3 sequence is 13 residues long. V was cut by 6 bases and J by 1 base, with 9 bases left in between. This chain's CDR3 is CASSHQSNTEAFS. As DNA, the CDR3 is TGTGCCAGCAGTCACCAATCGAACACTGAAGCTTTCTCT.

This clone was detected a few times. The chain employs TRBV6-5 and TRBJ2-7, with TRBD1 identical over 7 bases. Per the germline V gene, CDR1 is MNHEY and CDR2 is SVGAGI. CDR3 length equals 13 residues. The V and J ends lost 5 bases and 3 bases, in that order; junction bases with no gene match: 4. This CDR3 is CASSHGDSYEQYF. CDR3 in DNA: TGTGCCAGCAGTCACGGGGACAGCTACGAGCAGTACTTC.

This clone is a singleton in its sample. The J gene is TRBJ1-2, the V gene TRBV7-9; a weak D match, TRBD1 (5 bases). This CDR3 comprises 13 residues. The germline gives CDR1 SEHNR, CDR2 FQNEAQ (reference sequence). The V gene lost 7 bases and the J gene lost 8 bases, with 17 bases spanning the gap. CDR3: CASTSGDPRGYTF. The CDR3 DNA sequence: TGTGCCAGCACCAGTGGGGACCCGAGAGGCTACACCTTC.

This clone showed up just a few times. The rearrangement links TRBV5-6 to TRBJ2-7; D remains unclear. The germline V gene encodes CDR1 SGHDT and CDR2 YYEEEE. V was clipped by 2 bases and J by 5 bases, with 11 bases between them. The CDR3 sequence is 13 residues long. The CDR3 sequence: CASSFGAPDEQYF. Here the CDR3 DNA reads TGTGCCAGCAGCTTCGGAGCCCCCGACGAGCAGTACTTC.

Regarding this clone: The sample has other DNA sequences that encode this CDR3 too. The chain employs TRBV15 and TRBJ1-2, with 9 bases identical to TRBD1. The germline V gene has CDR1 LNHNV and CDR2 YYDKDF (reference sequence). This CDR3 has 17 residues. Germline trimming cut 0 bases from V and 5 bases from J; bases unmatched to any gene: 10. CDR3 in DNA: TGTGCCACCAGCAGAGAGAGTCCGGGACAGGGTGTATATGGCTACACCTTC. It specifies CATSRESPGQGVYGYTF.

The V gene is TRBV6-1, the J gene TRBJ2-3; no firm D call. CDR1 and CDR2 from the germline V gene are MNHNS and SASEGT. The V and J ends lost 3 bases and 2 bases respectively, with 9 bases between them. CDR3 size: 14 residues. CDR3 region: CASSEAPFTDTQYF. Here the CDR3 DNA reads TGTGCCAGCAGTGAGGCTCCCTTCACAGATACGCAGTATTTT.

Comments on this clone: The junction shows a germline mismatch at one end, possibly a read error. The chain uses TRBV4-1 and TRBJ1-2; D uncertain. Germline CDR1 MGHRA, CDR2 YSYEKL. The CDR3 totals 14 residues. The CDR3 loop is CASSQGGGVSEDSF. The DNA of the CDR3 is TGCGCCAGCAGCCAAGGAGGCGGGGTCAGTGAGGATTCCTTC.

This chain uses TRBV6-5 with TRBJ2-1; possibly TRBD2 for D (6 bases). The germline V and J ends were trimmed by 0 bases and 5 bases, with 14 bases remaining between them. This CDR3 region has 16 residues. Germline values: CDR1 MNHEY, CDR2 SVGAGI. CDR3 amino acids: CASSYSRGTLNNEQFF. CDR3 nucleotides: TGTGCCAGCAGTTACTCGCGGGGAACCCTCAACAATGAGCAGTTCTTC.

This clone appeared once. The chain couples TRBV30 to TRBJ2-3; D gene ambiguous. The CDR3 runs 13 residues. Trimming stripped 3 bases from V and 2 bases from J, with 9 bases between. CDR1 is GTSNPN and CDR2 is SVGIG in the germline V gene (reference sequence). In DNA, the CDR3 is TGTGCCTGGAGCGGCAGCACCACAGATACGCAGTATTTT. Residues: CAWSGSTTDTQYF.

This clone was observed once. Other DNA sequences of this sample code for an identical CDR3. The rearrangement joins TRBV11-2 to TRBJ2-1; 8 nucleotides line up with TRBD2. Trimming took 5 bases from V and 6 from J; bases not matched to a gene: 15. The CDR3 loop spans 17 amino acids. Germline values: CDR1 SGHAT, CDR2 FQNNGV. The CDR3 loop is CASSINPGTSLSNEQFF. The CDR3 bases are TGTGCCAGCAGCATTAACCCCGGGACTAGTCTGTCCAATGAGCAGTTCTTC.

This clone was recorded once. This chain links TRBV20-1 with TRBJ2-7; D unresolved. With 6 bases removed from V and 2 bases from J, the gap between germline ends came to 8 bases. The CDR3 contains 11 residues. The V gene's germline CDR1 is DFQATT and CDR2 SNEGSKA (reference sequence). CDR3 nucleotide sequence: TGCAGTGCGATCGAGGCCTACGAGCAGTACTTC. Translation: CSAIEAYEQYF.

The gene calls are TRBV19 and TRBJ1-2; the D is unclear. The V end lost 3 bases, the J end lost 1 base, and 12 bases lay between the germline ends. Germline assignment: CDR1 LNHDA and CDR2 SQIVND (reference sequence). CDR3 length: 15 amino acids. The CDR3 protein is CASSIYSYDNYGYTF. CDR3 in DNA: TGTGCCAGTAGTATTTATAGTTATGATAACTATGGCTACACCTTC. Complete variable domain (other parts from reference TRBV19 and TRBJ1-2): DGGITQSPKYLFRKEGQNVTLSCEQNLNHDAMYWYRQDPGQGLRLIYYSQIVNDFQKGDIAEGYSVSREKKESFPLTVTSAQKNPTAFYLCASSIYSYDNYGYTFGSGTRLTVV.

This clone was seen once. The V call is TRBV11-2, the J call TRBJ2-7; the D gene is possibly TRBD2 (7 bases). The CDR3 has 14 residues. The V gene lost 1 base and the J gene lost 5 bases, with 12 bases spanning the gap. Germline-derived CDR1 and CDR2 are SGHAT and FQNNGV. The CDR3 is CASSLGGGGDEQYF. The CDR3 DNA is TGTGCCAGCAGCTTAGGCGGAGGGGGGGACGAGCAGTACTTC.

The gene calls are TRBV1 and TRBJ2-5; the table's D call TRBD1 went unverified against the DNA. TRBV1 is a known pseudogene. This CDR3 has 15 amino acids. The CDR3 here is CTSSRDQADEETQYF. Written as DNA, the CDR3 is TGCACCAGCAGCCGAGATCAGGCAGATGAAGAGACCCAGTACTTC.

The chain couples TRBV2 to TRBJ2-7; 10 positions match TRBD1. V gave up 9 bases and J gave up 5 bases; unmatched junction bases: 7. This CDR3 is 13 amino acids long. Germline V CDR1 and CDR2: SNHLY, FYNNEI. DNA of the CDR3: TGTGCCAGGGGGGGACAGGGGTCAAACGAGCAGTACTTC. It translates to CARGGQGSNEQYF.

This chain links TRBV27 with TRBJ1-2; the D is unclear. Trimming cost V 0 bases and J 5 bases, with 7 bases left between them. In germline, CDR1 is MNHEY, CDR2 SMNVEV (reference sequence). This CDR3 spans 13 amino acids. The CDR3 protein is CASSLSLEYGYTF. The CDR3 DNA follows: TGTGCCAGCAGTTTATCTCTGGAGTATGGCTACACCTTC.

The V and J genes are TRBV13 and TRBJ2-7, with D perhaps matching TRBD1 (6 bases). Trimming removed 4 bases at V and 3 bases at J, with 13 bases between. The CDR3 is 14 amino acids. Germline CDR1 reads PRHDT; CDR2 reads FYEKMQ (reference sequence). The CDR3 DNA reads as TGTGCCAGCAGCTCCTGGACAGCAAGCTACGAGCAGTACTTC. This gives the protein CASSSWTASYEQYF.

The rearrangement links TRBV30 to TRBJ2-7, with D possibly TRBD2 on 6 matching bases. The CDR3 spans 12 residues. Trimming took 1 base from V and 5 from J, leaving 9 bases between them. Germline CDR1 and CDR2: GTSNPN and SVGIG (reference sequence). The CDR3 DNA is TGTGCCTGGAGTGGGGGACTCGACGAGCAGTACTTC. Translation gives CAWSGGLDEQYF. The full variable domain, in which reference TRBV30 and TRBJ2-7 provide the parts outside the CDR3, is SQTIHQWPATLVQPVGSPLSLECTVEGTSNPNLYWYRQAAGRGLQLLFYSVGIGQISSEVPQNLSASRPQDRQFILSSKKLLLSDSGFYLCAWSGGLDEQYFGPGTRLTVT.